This entry lists 25 T cell receptor beta chains sequenced from one sample in a study of regulatory T cells in long-lasting Graves disease. For TCR beta, libraries came from iRepertoire HTBI primers and Arm-PCR of CDR3 regions. TCRdb processed the multiplex PCR reads anew with MiXCR; each CDR3 protein has one entry. Found here are about 540,000 distinct CDR3 sequences, less than 15% of them singletons; the top ten hold roughly 9.7%. Regarding time point: newly diagnosed GD, antithyroid drugs for less than 3 months. Isolated PBMC RNA provided the starting material for the TCR library. The data also belong to a second study, concerning T cells in Graves' hyperthyroidism and ophthalmopathy.

This specimen consisted of peripheral blood mononuclear cells (PBMCs), obtained at new diagnosis, from a patient treated with antithyroid drugs. The origin of the receptors is a man aged 25-40 years with Graves disease.

This clonotype was detected many times. J is TRBJ1-1 and V is TRBV29-1; D is possibly TRBD1 (5 bases). The CDR3 is 13 amino acids. Trimming cost V 4 bases and J 5 bases, with 14 bases left between them. Germline CDR1 and CDR2: SQVTM and ANQGSEA. CDR3 sequence (DNA): TGCAGCGTTGTGGGGCAACAGGTGACTGAAGCTTTCTTT. Its protein product is CSVVGQQVTEAFF.

Many counts were recorded for this clonotype. This chain joins TRBV29-1 and TRBJ1-1, with 7 bases lining up with TRBD1. CDR1 and CDR2 from the germline V gene are SQVTM and ANQGSEA. Germline trimming cut 6 bases from V and 1 base from J; bases unmatched to any gene: 5. The CDR3 sequence is 13 residues long. The CDR3 here is CSVRTGRNTEAFF. The CDR3 DNA follows: TGCAGCGTGAGGACAGGCAGGAACACTGAAGCTTTCTTT.

This clonotype was found many times. V gene TRBV27 combines with J gene TRBJ2-3, with TRBD2 matching 8 bases. The CDR3 covers 13 residues. Trimming at V came to 7 bases and at J to 3 bases, leaving 3 bases not matched to a gene. The germline gives CDR1 MNHEY, CDR2 SMNVEV (reference sequence). The CDR3 here is CASTIAGTDTQYF. CDR3 nucleotide sequence: TGTGCCAGCACAATAGCGGGAACAGATACGCAGTATTTT.

This chain uses TRBV27 with TRBJ2-2; possibly TRBD2 for D (6 bases). Per germline, CDR1 MNHEY and CDR2 SMNVEV (reference sequence). Trimming pared 2 bases from V and 5 bases from J, leaving 12 bases between. The CDR3 contains 15 residues. The CDR3 protein is CASSLLRAGTGELFF. CDR3 DNA sequence: TGTGCCAGCAGTTTACTACGGGCGGGGACCGGGGAGCTGTTTTTT.

This chain links TRBV7-8 with TRBJ1-1; no clear D. V was clipped by 4 bases and J by 0 bases, with 12 bases between them. The CDR3 consists of 15 residues. Germline CDR1 is SGHVS and CDR2 is FQNEAQ. The CDR3 DNA is TGTGCCAGCAGCTCAGTTGCCCAGGTGAACACTGAAGCTTTCTTT. As protein: CASSSVAQVNTEAFF. Full variable domain (missing parts from reference TRBV7-8 and TRBJ1-1): GAGVSQSPRYKVAKRGQDVALRCDPISGHVSLFWYQQALGQGPEFLTYFQNEAQLDKSGLPSDRFFAERPEGSVSTLKIQRTQQEDSAVYLCASSSVAQVNTEAFFGQGTRLTVV.

This clonotype was picked up many times. This chain links TRBV20-1 with TRBJ2-3; D is unresolved. The CDR3 covers 13 residues. V was cut by 0 bases and J by 2 bases, with 6 bases left in between. Germline V gene data show CDR1 as DFQATT and CDR2 as SNEGSKA (reference sequence). The CDR3 region has the DNA TGCAGTGCTAGAGATTGGGCCACAGATACGCAGTATTTT. Translated: CSARDWATDTQYF.

This clonotype has ten or more counts. The chain links TRBV30 to TRBJ2-7, with 7 positions matching TRBD1. The CDR3 totals 14 residues. Trimming at V came to 2 bases and at J to 2 bases, leaving 6 bases not matched to a gene. The germline V gene has CDR1 GTSNPN and CDR2 SVGIG (reference sequence). The CDR3 bases are TGTGCCTGGAGTCGGACAGGACTCGCCTACGAGCAGTACTTC. This codes for CAWSRTGLAYEQYF.

This clonotype was recorded a few times. The chain combines TRBV20-1 with TRBJ2-3; TRBD1 might be the D (5 bases). V shed 5 bases and J shed 7 bases, with 13 bases lying between them. Germline CDR1 reads DFQATT; CDR2 reads SNEGSKA (reference sequence). The CDR3 consists of 12 residues. CDR3 sequence: CSASDQGHTQYF. The CDR3 DNA follows: TGCAGTGCTTCGGATCAGGGCCATACGCAGTATTTT.

This clonotype was seen ten or more times. The chain links TRBV2 to TRBJ2-3; possible D gene TRBD2, 5 bases. The germline V and J ends were trimmed by 6 bases and 5 bases, with 9 bases remaining between them. The CDR3 is 12 residues long. The germline CDR1 and CDR2 sequences are SNHLY and FYNNEI. This CDR3 is CASSRRGDTQYF. The DNA for the CDR3 is TGTGCCAGCAGCCGCCGGGGAGATACGCAGTATTTT.

In this sample, this clonotype turned up many times. The genes are TRBV29-1 and TRBJ2-1, with D unclear. The germline CDR1 and CDR2 sequences are SQVTM and ANQGSEA. Trimming shortened V by 3 bases and J by 4 bases, and 13 bases separated the two germline ends. The CDR3 runs 14 residues. CDR3 nucleotide sequence: TGCAGCGTTGATAAACAGCCCAATTACAATGAGCAGTTCTTC. Translated: CSVDKQPNYNEQFF.

This clonotype was detected a few times. The junction and the germline gene differ at one end; a read error may be behind it. The chain employs TRBV27 and TRBJ2-5; D gene ambiguous. From germline, CDR1 is MNHEY and CDR2 SMNVEV (reference sequence). CDR3 length equals 13 residues. As DNA, the CDR3 is TGTGCCAGCAGTTGGTCGATGCAAGAGACCCAGTGCTTC. It translates to CASSWSMQETQCF.

This clonotype was recorded many times. The genes are TRBV28 and TRBJ1-3; D ambiguous. CDR3 length: 15 amino acids. CDR1 is MDHEN, CDR2 SYDVKM, per germline. The V and J ends lost 8 bases and 0 bases respectively, with 14 bases between them. The CDR3: CASSSGFHSGNTIYF. DNA of the CDR3: TGTGCCAGCTCTTCAGGCTTCCACTCTGGAAACACCATATATTTT.

The chain links TRBV6-1 to TRBJ2-3, with D unresolved. With 0 bases removed from V and 3 bases from J, the gap between germline ends came to 4 bases. The CDR3 is 13 amino acids. Germline values: CDR1 MNHNS, CDR2 SASEGT. CDR3 loop: CASSEALTDTQYF. DNA for the CDR3: TGTGCCAGCAGTGAAGCGCTTACAGATACGCAGTATTTT.

This clonotype was observed at least ten times. V gene TRBV19 combines with J gene TRBJ1-1, with 8 nucleotides matching TRBD1. The CDR3 length is 13 residues. Germline V gene sequence: CDR1 LNHDA, CDR2 SQIVND (reference sequence). J gave up 4 bases and V 6 bases, and 4 bases lay outside the gene matches. The CDR3 coding sequence is TGTGCCAGTAGACTAGACAGGGGCACTGAAGCTTTCTTT. Its protein is CASRLDRGTEAFF.

This clonotype was detected a few times. V usage is TRBV29-1 and J usage is TRBJ1-5; D gene unclear. The V gene lost 6 bases and the J gene lost 0 bases, with 9 bases spanning the gap. Germline CDR1 is SQVTM and CDR2 is ANQGSEA. This CDR3 spans 13 amino acids. The CDR3 DNA sequence: TGCAGCGTGGGAACGGGTAGCAATCAGCCCCAGCATTTT. This translates into CSVGTGSNQPQHF.

DNA for the CDR3: TGTGCCAGCAGCTTGCTGGGGGGTGTGTATGGCAATCAGCCCCAGCATTTT. Protein: CASSLLGGVYGNQPQHF. The chain links TRBV5-5 to TRBJ1-5; D possibly corresponds to TRBD1 (5 bases). The CDR3 has 17 amino acids. Trimming stripped 1 base from V and 2 bases from J, with 16 bases between. Germline loops: CDR1 SGHKS, CDR2 YYEKEE (reference sequence).

This clonotype was counted ten times or more. The chain uses TRBV5-1 and TRBJ2-3, with TRBD1 matching 8 bases. The germline gives CDR1 SGHRS, CDR2 YFSETQ. The CDR3 runs to 15 residues. With V trimmed by 2 bases and J by 2 bases, 4 bases remained unmatched. The CDR3 sequence: CASSFGRGLTDTQYF. The CDR3 DNA reads as TGCGCCAGCAGCTTCGGCAGGGGGCTCACAGATACGCAGTATTTT.

This clonotype was detected ten times or more. The V gene is TRBV20-1, the J gene TRBJ2-1; D is perhaps TRBD1 (6 bases). The CDR3 has 15 amino acids. The germline CDR1 and CDR2 sequences are DFQATT and SNEGSKA (reference sequence). V lost 5 bases and J 1 base, leaving 15 bases between the germline ends. CDR3 nucleotide sequence: TGCAGTGCTGGGGGCGACCAAAGGTCCTACAATGAGCAGTTCTTC. Translation gives CSAGGDQRSYNEQFF.

The gene calls are TRBV19 and TRBJ1-5; D gene uncertain. The V end lost 4 bases, the J end lost 6 bases, and 10 bases lay between the germline ends. This CDR3 spans 13 amino acids. In germline, CDR1 is LNHDA, CDR2 SQIVND (reference sequence). Written as DNA, the CDR3 is TGTGCCAGTAGTAAACCAGACGTTCAGCCCCAGCATTTT. This codes for CASSKPDVQPQHF.

This clonotype was seen at least ten times. The chain has TRBV20-1 and TRBJ1-1; no clear D. CDR1 and CDR2 (germline): DFQATT, SNEGSKA (reference sequence). Trimming removed 0 bases at V and 7 bases at J, with 12 bases between. This CDR3 has 13 residues. The CDR3 DNA follows: TGCAGTGCTAGAGATCGGAAGGGAGGTGAAGCTTTCTTT. Protein sequence: CSARDRKGGEAFF.

This clonotype was counted ten times or more. One junction end disagrees with the germline gene, perhaps due to a read error. CDR3 DNA sequence: TGTGCCAGCAGCTCACAGGGAAGCAATCAGCCCCAGCATTTT. It specifies CASSSQGSNQPQHF. The chain joins TRBV5-1 to TRBJ1-5; the D gene is possibly TRBD1 (6 bases). CDR3 size: 14 residues. Germline V gives CDR1 SGHRS, CDR2 YFSETQ. The full variable domain, rest sourced from reference TRBV5-1 and TRBJ1-5, is KAGVTQTPRYLIKTRGQQVTLSCSPISGHRSVSWYQQTPGQGLQFLFEYFSETQRNKGNFPGRFSGRQFSNSRSEMNVSTLELGDSALYLCASSSQGSNQPQHFGDGTRLSIL.

This clonotype was found a few times. The J gene is TRBJ2-3, the V gene TRBV30; possibly TRBD1 for D (5 bases). The CDR3 sequence is 15 residues long. Trimming removed 3 bases from V and 0 bases from J, with 13 bases in between. CDR1 GTSNPN and CDR2 SVGIG come from the germline V gene (reference sequence). CDR3: CAWSPGLPSTDTQYF. In DNA form, the CDR3 reads TGTGCCTGGAGCCCAGGGCTACCAAGCACAGATACGCAGTATTTT.

At least ten counts were recorded for this clonotype. The chain links TRBV12-3 or TRBV12-4 to TRBJ2-7, with D uncertain. Trimming took off 4 bases at V and 3 bases at J, with 16 bases between the two ends. The length of the CDR3 is 15 residues. The DNA of the CDR3 is TGTGCCAGCAGTTCGTACCTTTCGGATAACTACGAGCAGTACTTC. This translates into CASSSYLSDNYEQYF.

Many counts were recorded for this clonotype. This sequence joins TRBV29-1 and TRBJ2-4; D uncertain. Trimming shortened V by 2 bases and J by 4 bases, and 9 bases separated the two germline ends. The CDR3 is made up of 13 amino acids. The germline V gene encodes CDR1 SQVTM and CDR2 ANQGSEA. The CDR3 sequence is CSVESGLKNIQYF. For the CDR3, the DNA is TGCAGCGTTGAAAGTGGGCTGAAAAACATTCAGTACTTC.

This clonotype was picked up many times. The chain carries TRBV6-2 or TRBV6-3 and TRBJ1-1; D is perhaps TRBD1 (5 bases). V was cut by 5 bases and J by 2 bases, with 9 bases left in between. Germline CDR1 reads MNHEY; CDR2 reads SVGEGT. This CDR3 comprises 13 residues. CDR3 protein: CASSDRFNTEAFF. CDR3 in DNA: TGTGCCAGCAGTGACAGATTCAACACTGAAGCTTTCTTT.